This record looks at one TCR beta chain sequence and its context. Its antigen is still unknown. Compared with germline, one end of the junction differs, possibly owing to a read error. From germline, CDR1 is DFQATT and CDR2 SNEGSKA (reference sequence). The CDR3 runs to 15 residues. This sample was taken from a study of post-analysis software for immune sequencing data. The study's findings and limits: Patients carried a few TRBV segments more frequently than controls did, and TRBV5-6, TRBV5-1 and TRBV20-1 were among them.

Libraries were made from TCR beta cDNA, and they carried unique molecular identifiers. Each CDR3 protein gets one entry after TCRdb re-called the PCR reads with MiXCR. This table has over 700,000 distinct CDR3 sequences, about 27% appearing once. Sequences were obtained from blood. The receptor was isolated from a girl aged 5-17 years with multiple sclerosis. The V and J genes are TRBV20-1 and TRBJ2-5, with D possibly TRBD1 on 6 matching bases. The CDR3 DNA is TGCTGTGCTAGAGATGGAGCGGACAGCCAAGAGACCCAGTACTTC. Residues: CCARDGADSQETQYF.